A selection of T cell receptor beta chains follows, all from one sample in a study of CD8 T cells in Susac syndrome. TCRdb reprocessed the immunoSEQ multiplex PCR reads with MiXCR, giving one entry per CDR3 protein. In the table there are fewer than 150,000 distinct CDR3 sequences, just under 95% of which are singletons. What was sequenced was CD8+ T cells from PBMCs. The receptors stem from a human donor with Susac syndrome. Each CDR3 is given with its conserved first and last residue. A D gene is named only where the DNA matches it firmly. Rows may omit the clone size; those that give it use once, few, many or a size class.

NA	TRBV4-1	NA	TRBJ1-5	TGCGCCAGCAGCCAAATATATGGGCCCAGGGAGCCCCAGCATTTT	CASSQIYGPREPQHF
NA	TRBV7-3	NA	TRBJ2-3	TGTGCCAGCAGCTTAATAGACCCAGATACGCAGTATTTT	CASSLIDPDTQYF
NA	TRBV6-2/TRBV6-3	NA	TRBJ2-1	TGTGCCAGCAGCACGGGCGCGGGAAGGGGCAATGAGCAGTTCTTC	CASSTGAGRGNEQFF
NA	TRBV14	TRBD2	TRBJ2-1	TGTGCCAGCAGCCAAGACCGGGGACTAGCGGACAATGAGCAGTTCTTC	CASSQDRGLADNEQFF
NA	TRBV6-5	NA	TRBJ2-2	TGTGCCAGCACCGAGGATCAGGGAAGGCCAGGGGAGCTGTTTTTT	CASTEDQGRPGELFF
NA	TRBV5-1	NA	TRBJ1-1	TGCGCCAGCAGCCACCGGACAGATGAGGCTTTCTTT	CASSHRTDEAFF
NA	TRBV20-1	NA	TRBJ1-1	TGCAGTGCTAGAGAGGAGGTCTGGGGGAGCATCACTGAAGCTTTCTTT	CSAREEVWGSITEAFF
NA	TRBV18	TRBD2	TRBJ2-1	TGTGCCAGCGCCGGGTCCGACCTAGCGGGAGGGCCGTCACATGAGCAGTTCTTC	CASAGSDLAGGPSHEQFF
NA	TRBV28	NA	TRBJ2-1	TGTGCCAGCAGTTTAAACGACGGCTCCTACAATGAGCAGTTCTTC	CASSLNDGSYNEQFF
NA	TRBV5-1	NA	TRBJ2-1	TGCGCCAGCAGCCTGGGTGGGGACGACTATCCCTTGGCCGATGAGCAGTTCTTC	CASSLGGDDYPLADEQFF
NA	TRBV5-4	TRBD1	TRBJ1-2	TGTGCCAGCAGCTTGCGGACAGGGGTTTGGTTGGGCTACACCTTC	CASSLRTGVWLGYTF
once	TRBV25-1	NA	TRBJ2-1	TGTGCCAGCAGTGAATACAACAGCAACAATGAGCAGTTCTTC	CASSEYNSNNEQFF
NA	TRBV12-3/TRBV12-4	TRBD1	TRBJ2-3	TGTGCCAGCAGTCAGGACAGGGAGGAAGATACGCAGTATTTT	CASSQDREEDTQYF
NA	TRBV20-1	TRBD2	TRBJ2-7	TGCAGTGCTTTAGCGGGAGGGCTTGGCGAGCAGTACTTC	CSALAGGLGEQYF
once	TRBV7-9	TRBD1	TRBJ2-2	TGTGCCAGCAGCCGTCAGGGGGTCGAGAACACCGGGGAGCTGTTTTTT	CASSRQGVENTGELFF
NA	TRBV19	TRBD2	TRBJ2-7	TGTGCCAGTACCCTGACCGGGACTAGCTCTTCCGGCACCTACGAGCAGTACTTC	CASTLTGTSSSGTYEQYF
NA	TRBV9	NA	TRBJ2-2	TGTGCCAGCAGCGTAGCCCTCCACACCGGGGAGCTGTTTTTT	CASSVALHTGELFF
NA	TRBV9	NA	TRBJ2-1	TGTGCCAGCAGCGTAGATGACAAGCAGTTCTTC	CASSVDDKQFF
NA	TRBV11-1	TRBD2	TRBJ2-2	TGTGCCAGCAGCCTCCGAAGCGGGAGGACCGGGGAGCTGTTTTTT	CASSLRSGRTGELFF
NA	TRBV28	NA	TRBJ2-7	TGTGCCAGCAGTTACAGGGATTACTCCTACGAGCAGTACTTC	CASSYRDYSYEQYF
NA	TRBV9	NA	TRBJ1-1	TGTGCCAGCAGCGTAGGCGGGTCCTCTCACACTGAAGCTTTCTTT	CASSVGGSSHTEAFF
NA	TRBV9	NA	TRBJ2-7	TGTGCCAGCAGCGTAGCCCGCACTGGCTACGAGCAGTACTTC	CASSVARTGYEQYF
NA	TRBV6-1	TRBD2	TRBJ2-7	TGTGCCAGCAGTGATCGCGTGGCTAGCGGGACCTACGAGCAGTACTTC	CASSDRVASGTYEQYF
NA	TRBV15	NA	TRBJ1-2	TGTGCCACCAGCAGAGGGGGCGACGGCTACACCTTC	CATSRGGDGYTF
NA	TRBV27	TRBD1	TRBJ1-1	TGTGCCAGCAGACCACTGGACAGGGGAGAGAACACTGAAGCTTTCTTT	CASRPLDRGENTEAFF
NA	TRBV28	TRBD1	TRBJ1-1	TGTGCCAGCATTATCAGGGGGTATATGAACACTGAAGCTTTCTTT	CASIIRGYMNTEAFF
NA	TRBV4-2	TRBD2	TRBJ2-1	TGTGCCAGCAGCCAAGATTCCCTAGCGGGTGGTGTGTTGGAGCAGTTCTTC	CASSQDSLAGGVLEQFF
NA	TRBV24-1	TRBD2	TRBJ2-1	TGTGCCACCAGTGACCCGGGACTAGCGGGACATGAGCAGTTCTTC	CATSDPGLAGHEQFF
NA	TRBV24-1	NA	TRBJ1-1	TGTGCCACCCTGCAACCGCCGAACACTGAAGCTTTCTTT	CATLQPPNTEAFF
NA	TRBV18	TRBD2	TRBJ2-1	TGTGCCAGCTCACCCACCGAGAGGGGGACTAGTTTAACACACAATGAGCAGTTCTTC	CASSPTERGTSLTHNEQFF
NA	TRBV5-1	NA	TRBJ2-2	TGCGCCAGCAGACCAGAAGACTGGGGGGAGCTGTTTTTT	CASRPEDWGELFF
NA	TRBV29-1	NA	TRBJ2-5	TGCAGCGTCGAACAGGGATTCGAAGAGACCCAGTACTTC	CSVEQGFEETQYF
NA	TRBV12-3/TRBV12-4	NA	TRBJ1-2	TGTGCCAGCAGCCACCAGGTCCCCTATGGCTACACCTTC	CASSHQVPYGYTF
NA	TRBV6-1	TRBD1	TRBJ2-1	TGTGCCAGCACTGACGACAGGGTGCTCTCCAGCTCCTACAATGAGCAGTTCTTC	CASTDDRVLSSSYNEQFF
NA	TRBV6-5	NA	TRBJ2-5	TGTGCCAGCACCCCGGACAAAGAGACCCAGTACTTC	CASTPDKETQYF
NA	TRBV2	TRBD2	TRBJ2-1	TGTGCCAGCAGTGAGCTAGCGGACCCCTCCTACAATGAGCAGTTCTTC	CASSELADPSYNEQFF